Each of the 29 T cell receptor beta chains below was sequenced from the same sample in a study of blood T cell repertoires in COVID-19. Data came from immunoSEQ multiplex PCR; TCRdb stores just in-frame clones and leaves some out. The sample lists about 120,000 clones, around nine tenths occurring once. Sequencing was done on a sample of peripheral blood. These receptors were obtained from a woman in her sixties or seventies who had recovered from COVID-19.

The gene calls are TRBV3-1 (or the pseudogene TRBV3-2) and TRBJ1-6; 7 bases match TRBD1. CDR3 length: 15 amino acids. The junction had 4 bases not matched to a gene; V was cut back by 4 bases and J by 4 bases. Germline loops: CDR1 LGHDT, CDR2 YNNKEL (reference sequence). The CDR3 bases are TGTGCCAGCAGCCTTGGGACAGCTTATAATTCACCCCTCCACTTT. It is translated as CASSLGTAYNSPLHF.

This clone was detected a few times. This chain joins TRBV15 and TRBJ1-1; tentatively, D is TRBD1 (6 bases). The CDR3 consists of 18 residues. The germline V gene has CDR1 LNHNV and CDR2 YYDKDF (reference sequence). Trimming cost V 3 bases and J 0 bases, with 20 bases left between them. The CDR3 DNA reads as TGTGCCACCAGCAGTTCTATACAGGGTGTGTGGGTGAACACTGAAGCTTTCTTT. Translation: CATSSSIQGVWVNTEAFF. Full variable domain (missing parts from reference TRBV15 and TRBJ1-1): DAMVIQNPRYQVTQFGKPVTLSCSQTLNHNVMYWYQQKSSQAPKLLFHYYDKDFNNEADTPDNFQSRRPNTSFCFLDIRSPGLGDTAMYLCATSSSIQGVWVNTEAFFGQGTRLTVV.

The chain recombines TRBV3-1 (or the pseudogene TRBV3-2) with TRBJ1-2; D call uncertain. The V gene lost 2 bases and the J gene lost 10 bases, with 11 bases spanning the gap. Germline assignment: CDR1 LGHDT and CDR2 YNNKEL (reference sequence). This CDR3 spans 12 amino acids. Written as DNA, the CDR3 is TGTGCCAGCAGCCAAAAACCGGGGAACTACACCTTC. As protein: CASSQKPGNYTF.

CDR3 protein: CASSIDSVRWGGRLYGYTF. Written as DNA, the CDR3 is TGTGCCAGTAGTATAGACTCGGTAAGGTGGGGCGGCCGACTCTATGGCTACACCTTC. The gene calls are TRBV19 and TRBJ1-2; the D gene is possibly TRBD1 (5 bases). V lost 0 bases and J 4 bases, leaving 24 bases between the germline ends. CDR1 is LNHDA, CDR2 SQIVND, per germline (reference sequence). The CDR3 length is 19 residues.

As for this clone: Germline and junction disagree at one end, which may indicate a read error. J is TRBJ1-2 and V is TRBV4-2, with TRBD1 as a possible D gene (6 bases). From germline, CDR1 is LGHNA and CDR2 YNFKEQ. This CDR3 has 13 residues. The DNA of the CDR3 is TGTGCCAGCAGCCAACGGGACAACTCTGGCTACACCTTC. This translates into CASSQRDNSGYTF.

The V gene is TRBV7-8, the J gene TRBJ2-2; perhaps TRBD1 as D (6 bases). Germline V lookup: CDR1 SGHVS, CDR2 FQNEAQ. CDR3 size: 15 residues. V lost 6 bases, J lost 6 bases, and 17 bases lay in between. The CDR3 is CASSFFTGTPGELFF. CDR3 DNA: TGTGCCAGCAGTTTTTTTACAGGGACCCCCGGGGAGCTGTTTTTT.

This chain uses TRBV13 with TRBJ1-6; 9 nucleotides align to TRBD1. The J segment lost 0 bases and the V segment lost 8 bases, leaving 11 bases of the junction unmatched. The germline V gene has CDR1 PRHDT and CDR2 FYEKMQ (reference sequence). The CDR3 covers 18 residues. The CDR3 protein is CASRRDREGSSYNSPLHF. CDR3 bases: TGTGCCAGCCGACGGGACAGGGAAGGCAGCTCCTATAATTCACCCCTCCACTTT.

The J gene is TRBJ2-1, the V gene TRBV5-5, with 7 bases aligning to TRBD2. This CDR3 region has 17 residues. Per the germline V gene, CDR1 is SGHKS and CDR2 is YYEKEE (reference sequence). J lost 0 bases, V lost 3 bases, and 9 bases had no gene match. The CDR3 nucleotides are TGTGCCAGCAGCTCGACCCGAGCGGGATTCTCCTACAATGAGCAGTTCTTC. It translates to CASSSTRAGFSYNEQFF.

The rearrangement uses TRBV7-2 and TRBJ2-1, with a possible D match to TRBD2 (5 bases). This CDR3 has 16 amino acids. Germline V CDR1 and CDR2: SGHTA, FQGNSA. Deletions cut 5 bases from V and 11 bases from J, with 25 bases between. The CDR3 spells CASSHPPRAVLIKQFF. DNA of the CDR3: TGTGCCAGCAGCCACCCCCCGCGGGCAGTTCTAATTAAGCAGTTCTTC.

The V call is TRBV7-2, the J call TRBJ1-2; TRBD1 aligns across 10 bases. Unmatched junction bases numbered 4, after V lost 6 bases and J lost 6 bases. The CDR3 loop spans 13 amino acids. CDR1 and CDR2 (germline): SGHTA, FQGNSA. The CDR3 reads CASSLDRGDGYTF. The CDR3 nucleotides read TGTGCCAGCAGTCTGGACAGGGGGGATGGCTACACCTTC.

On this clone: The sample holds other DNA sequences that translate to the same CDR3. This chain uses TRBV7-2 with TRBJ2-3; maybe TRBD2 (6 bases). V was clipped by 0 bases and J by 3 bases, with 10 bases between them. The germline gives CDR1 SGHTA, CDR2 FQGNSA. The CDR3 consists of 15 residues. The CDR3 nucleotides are TGTGCCAGCAGCTTAGCAGGCGGGGTGACAGATACGCAGTATTTT. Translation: CASSLAGGVTDTQYF.

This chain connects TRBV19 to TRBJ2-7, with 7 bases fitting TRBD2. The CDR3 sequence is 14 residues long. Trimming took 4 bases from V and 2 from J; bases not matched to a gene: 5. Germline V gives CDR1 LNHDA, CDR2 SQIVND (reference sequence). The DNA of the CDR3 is TGTGCCAGTAGTAACCTAGCGGAGGCCTACGAGCAGTACTTC. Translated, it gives CASSNLAEAYEQYF. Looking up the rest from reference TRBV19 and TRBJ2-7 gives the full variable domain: DGGITQSPKYLFRKEGQNVTLSCEQNLNHDAMYWYRQDPGQGLRLIYYSQIVNDFQKGDIAEGYSVSREKKESFPLTVTSAQKNPTAFYLCASSNLAEAYEQYFGPGTRLTVT.

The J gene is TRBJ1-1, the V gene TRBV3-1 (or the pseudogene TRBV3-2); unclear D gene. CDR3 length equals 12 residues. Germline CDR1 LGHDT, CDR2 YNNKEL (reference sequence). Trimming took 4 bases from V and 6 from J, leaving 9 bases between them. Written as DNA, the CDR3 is TGTGCCAGCAGCCTTGGAGGACCTGAAGCTTTCTTT. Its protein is CASSLGGPEAFF.

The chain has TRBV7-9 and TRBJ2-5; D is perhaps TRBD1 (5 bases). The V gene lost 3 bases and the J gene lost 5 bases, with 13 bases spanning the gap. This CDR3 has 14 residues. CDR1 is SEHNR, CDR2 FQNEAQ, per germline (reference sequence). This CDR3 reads CASSLWQGKETQYF. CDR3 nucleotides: TGTGCCAGCAGCTTGTGGCAGGGAAAGGAGACCCAGTACTTC.

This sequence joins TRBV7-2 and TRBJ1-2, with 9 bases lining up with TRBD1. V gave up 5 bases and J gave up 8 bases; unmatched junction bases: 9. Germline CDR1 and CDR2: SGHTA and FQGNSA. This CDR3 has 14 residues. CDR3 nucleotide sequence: TGTGCCAGCAGCCGTCACGGACAGGGGAACGGCTACACCTTC. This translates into CASSRHGQGNGYTF.

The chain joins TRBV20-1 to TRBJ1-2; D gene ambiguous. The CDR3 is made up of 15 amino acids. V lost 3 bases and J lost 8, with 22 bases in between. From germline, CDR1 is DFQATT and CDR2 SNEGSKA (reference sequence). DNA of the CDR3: TGCAGTGCTAGTGCCCTGCCCGGGAGTTATACGGGCTACACCTTC. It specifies CSASALPGSYTGYTF.

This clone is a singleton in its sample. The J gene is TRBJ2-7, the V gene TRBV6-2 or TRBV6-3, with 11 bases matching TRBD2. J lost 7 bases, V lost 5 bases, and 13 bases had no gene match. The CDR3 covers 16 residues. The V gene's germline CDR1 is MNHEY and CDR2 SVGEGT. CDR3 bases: TGTGCCAGCAGTAACAGACTAGCGGGACAATTGGGGGAGCAGTACTTC. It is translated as CASSNRLAGQLGEQYF.

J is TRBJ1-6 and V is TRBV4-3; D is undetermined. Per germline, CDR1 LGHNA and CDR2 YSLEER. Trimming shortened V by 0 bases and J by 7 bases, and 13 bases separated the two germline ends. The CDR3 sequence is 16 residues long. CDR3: CASSQEPGSRNSPLHF. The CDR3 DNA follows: TGCGCCAGCAGCCAAGAACCCGGGTCCCGCAATTCACCCCTCCACTTT.

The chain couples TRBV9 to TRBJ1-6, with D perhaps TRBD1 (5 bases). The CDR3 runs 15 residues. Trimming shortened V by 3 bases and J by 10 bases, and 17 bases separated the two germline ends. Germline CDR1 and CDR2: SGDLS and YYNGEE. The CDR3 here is CASSAAQGSRSPLHF. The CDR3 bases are TGTGCCAGCAGCGCCGCTCAGGGATCCAGGTCACCCCTCCACTTT.

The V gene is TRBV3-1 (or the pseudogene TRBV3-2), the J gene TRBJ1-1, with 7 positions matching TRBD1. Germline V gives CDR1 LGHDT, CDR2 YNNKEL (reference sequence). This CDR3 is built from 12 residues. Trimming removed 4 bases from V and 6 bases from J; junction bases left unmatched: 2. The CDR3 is CASSRQGAEAFF. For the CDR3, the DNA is TGTGCCAGCAGCCGACAGGGAGCTGAAGCTTTCTTT.

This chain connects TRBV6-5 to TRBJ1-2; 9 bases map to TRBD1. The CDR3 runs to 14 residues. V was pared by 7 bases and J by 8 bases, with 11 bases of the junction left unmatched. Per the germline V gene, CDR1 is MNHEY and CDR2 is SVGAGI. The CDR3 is CASTRDRAVRGYTF. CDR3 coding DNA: TGTGCCAGCACCCGGGACAGGGCGGTTAGGGGCTACACCTTC.

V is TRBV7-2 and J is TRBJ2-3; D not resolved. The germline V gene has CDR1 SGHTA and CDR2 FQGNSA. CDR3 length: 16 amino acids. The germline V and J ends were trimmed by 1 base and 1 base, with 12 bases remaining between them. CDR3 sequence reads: CASSLEARVGTDTQYF. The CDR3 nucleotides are TGTGCCAGCAGCTTAGAGGCCCGGGTGGGCACAGATACGCAGTATTTT.

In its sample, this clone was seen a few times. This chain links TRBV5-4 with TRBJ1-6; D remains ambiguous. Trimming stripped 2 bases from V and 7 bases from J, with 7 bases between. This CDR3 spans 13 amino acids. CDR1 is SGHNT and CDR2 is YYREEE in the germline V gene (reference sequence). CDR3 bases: TGTGCCAGCAGCTTCTTCCGGAATTCACCCCTCCACTTT. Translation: CASSFFRNSPLHF. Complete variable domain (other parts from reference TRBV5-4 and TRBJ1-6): ETGVTQSPTHLIKTRGQQVTLRCSSQSGHNTVSWYQQALGQGPQFIFQYYREEENGRGNFPPRFSGLQFPNYSSELNVNALELDDSALYLCASSFFRNSPLHFGNGTRLTVT.

For the CDR3, the DNA is TGTGCCAGCAGCTTCAGACAGAGGAACACTGAAGCTTTCTTT. Protein: CASSFRQRNTEAFF. V and J are TRBV5-4 and TRBJ1-1, with TRBD1 as a possible D gene (5 bases). Germline assignment: CDR1 SGHNT and CDR2 YYREEE (reference sequence). V was trimmed by 2 bases and J by 1 base, leaving 9 bases between them. CDR3 length: 14 residues.

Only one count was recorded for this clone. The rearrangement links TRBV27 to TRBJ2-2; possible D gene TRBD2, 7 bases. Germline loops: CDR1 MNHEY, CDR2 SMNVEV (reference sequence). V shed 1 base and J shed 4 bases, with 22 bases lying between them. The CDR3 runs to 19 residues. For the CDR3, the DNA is TGTGCCAGCAGTTTATACGGCCCTGGGGGGGGGCTTGGCACCGGGGAGCTGTTTTTT. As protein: CASSLYGPGGGLGTGELFF.

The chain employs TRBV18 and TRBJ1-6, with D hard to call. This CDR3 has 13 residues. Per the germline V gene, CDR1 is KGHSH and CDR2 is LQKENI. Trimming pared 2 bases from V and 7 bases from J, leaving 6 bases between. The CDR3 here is CASSPGENSPLHF. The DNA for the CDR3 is TGTGCCAGCTCACCAGGAGAAAATTCACCCCTCCACTTT.

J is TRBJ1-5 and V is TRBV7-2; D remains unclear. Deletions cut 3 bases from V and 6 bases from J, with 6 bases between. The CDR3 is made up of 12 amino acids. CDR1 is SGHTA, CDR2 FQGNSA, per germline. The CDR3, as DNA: TGTGCCAGCAGCTTCGAGCGTCAGCCCCAGCATTTT. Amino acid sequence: CASSFERQPQHF.

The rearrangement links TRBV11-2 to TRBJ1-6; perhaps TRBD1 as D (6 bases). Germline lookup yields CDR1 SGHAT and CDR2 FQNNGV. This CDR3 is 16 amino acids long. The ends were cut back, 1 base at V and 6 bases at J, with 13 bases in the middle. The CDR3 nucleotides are TGTGCCAGCAGCTTAGGATGGCAGGGGCCTAATTCACCCCTCCACTTT. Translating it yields CASSLGWQGPNSPLHF. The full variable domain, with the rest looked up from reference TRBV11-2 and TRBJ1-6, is EAGVAQSPRYKIIEKRQSVAFWCNPISGHATLYWYQQILGQGPKLLIQFQNNGVVDDSQLPKDRFSAERLKGVDSTLKIQPAKLEDSAVYLCASSLGWQGPNSPLHFGNGTRLTVT.

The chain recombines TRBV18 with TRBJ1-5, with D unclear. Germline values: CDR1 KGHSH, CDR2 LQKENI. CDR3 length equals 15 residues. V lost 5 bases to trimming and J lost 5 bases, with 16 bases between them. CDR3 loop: CASSSGRLADQPQHF. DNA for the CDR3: TGTGCCAGCTCATCCGGTCGACTAGCCGATCAGCCCCAGCATTTT.